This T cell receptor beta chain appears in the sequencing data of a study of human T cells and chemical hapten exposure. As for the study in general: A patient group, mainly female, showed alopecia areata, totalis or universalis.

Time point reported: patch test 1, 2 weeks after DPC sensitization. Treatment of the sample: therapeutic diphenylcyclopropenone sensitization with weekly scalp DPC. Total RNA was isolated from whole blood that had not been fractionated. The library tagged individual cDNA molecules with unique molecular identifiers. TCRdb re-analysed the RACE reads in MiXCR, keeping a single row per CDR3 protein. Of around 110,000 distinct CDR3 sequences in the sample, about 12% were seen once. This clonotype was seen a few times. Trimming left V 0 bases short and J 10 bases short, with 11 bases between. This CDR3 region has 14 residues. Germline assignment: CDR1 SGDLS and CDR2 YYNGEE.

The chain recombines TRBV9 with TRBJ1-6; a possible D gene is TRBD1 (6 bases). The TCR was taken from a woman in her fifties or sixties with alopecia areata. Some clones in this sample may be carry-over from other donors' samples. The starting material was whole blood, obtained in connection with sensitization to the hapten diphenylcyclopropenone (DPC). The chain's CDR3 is CASSVDTGSSPLHF. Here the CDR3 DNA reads TGTGCCAGCAGCGTAGACACAGGGAGCTCACCCCTCCACTTT.